This TCR beta chain emerged from a study of OX40 agonist ivuxolimab in advanced cancers. Autoimmune disease history or systemic immunosuppression excluded patients. Some clones are missing from TCRdb's copy, which holds only in-frame ones; the method was immunoSEQ multiplex PCR. This table holds approximately 44,000 clones, about four fifths found once. In germline, CDR1 is SGHNT, CDR2 YENEEA. The CDR3 sequence is 15 residues long. V lost 5 bases to trimming and J lost 2 bases; unmatched junction nucleotides: 6. This clone was counted between two and nine times. This rearrangement joins TRBV11-3 to TRBJ2-1; 7 bases line up with TRBD1. Sequencing was performed on CD4+ or CD8+ T cells sorted from blood, taken in a trial of the OX40 agonist ivuxolimab. The clonotype originates from an adult with an advanced solid tumor such as melanoma, head and neck, liver or kidney cancer. The CDR3 bases are TGTGCCAGCAGCCCGGGACAGTCCACCTACAATGAGCAGTTCTTC. Its protein is CASSPGQSTYNEQFF.